This T cell receptor beta chain stems from a study of cytomegalovirus exposure and HLA in healthy donors. Both 60 Vbeta primers and 13 Jbeta primers went into the PCR. The assay was immunoSEQ multiplex PCR, and TCRdb's table has in-frame clones only and misses some. The data show about 160,000 clones, around four fifths seen once. V shed 4 bases and J 7 bases; nucleotides not matched to a gene: 12. The CDR3 sequence is 16 residues long. The germline gives CDR1 MNHEY, CDR2 SVGAGI. The J gene is TRBJ2-1, the V gene TRBV6-5, with 8 bases identical to TRBD2. The specimen sequenced was PBMCs. The receptor's source is a young woman in good health and CMV-seronegative. CDR3 bases: TGTGCCAGCAGTTTGAGTAGCGGGGCGTTTGGGAATGAGCAGTTCTTC. It yields the protein CASSLSSGAFGNEQFF.